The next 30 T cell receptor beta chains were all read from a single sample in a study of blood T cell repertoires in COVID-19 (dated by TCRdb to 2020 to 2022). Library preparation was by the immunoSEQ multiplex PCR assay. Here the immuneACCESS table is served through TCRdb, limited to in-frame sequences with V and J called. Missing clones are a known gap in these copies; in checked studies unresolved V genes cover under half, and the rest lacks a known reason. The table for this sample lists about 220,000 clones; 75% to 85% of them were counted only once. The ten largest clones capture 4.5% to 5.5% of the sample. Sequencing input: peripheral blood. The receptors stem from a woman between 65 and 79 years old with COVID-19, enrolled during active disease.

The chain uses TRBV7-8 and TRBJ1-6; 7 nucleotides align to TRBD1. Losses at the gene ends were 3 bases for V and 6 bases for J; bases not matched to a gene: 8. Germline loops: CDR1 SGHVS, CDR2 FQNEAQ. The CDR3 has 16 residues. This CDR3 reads CASSLGTARPNSPLHF. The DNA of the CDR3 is TGTGCCAGCAGCTTGGGGACAGCTCGCCCTAATTCACCCCTCCACTTT.

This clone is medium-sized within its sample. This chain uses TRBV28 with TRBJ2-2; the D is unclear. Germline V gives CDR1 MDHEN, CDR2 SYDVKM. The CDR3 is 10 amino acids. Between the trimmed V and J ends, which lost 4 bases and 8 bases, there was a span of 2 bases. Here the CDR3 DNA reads TGTGCCAGCAGTTCGGGGGAGCTGTTTTTT. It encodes CASSSGELFF.

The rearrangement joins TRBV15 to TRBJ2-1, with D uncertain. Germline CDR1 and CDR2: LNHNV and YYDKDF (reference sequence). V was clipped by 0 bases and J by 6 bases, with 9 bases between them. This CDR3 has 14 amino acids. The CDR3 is CATSRDKLPNEQFF. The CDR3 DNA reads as TGTGCCACCAGCAGAGACAAGCTCCCCAATGAGCAGTTCTTC.

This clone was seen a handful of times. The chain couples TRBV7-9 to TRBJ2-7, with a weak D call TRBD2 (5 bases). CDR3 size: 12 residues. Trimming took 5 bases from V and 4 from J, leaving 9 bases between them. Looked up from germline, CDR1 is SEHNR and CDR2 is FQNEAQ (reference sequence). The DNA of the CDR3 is TGTGCCAGCAGCCGACTACCGTACGAGCAGTACTTC. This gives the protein CASSRLPYEQYF.

Here the CDR3 reads CASSLFPRGGNSPLHF. DNA of the CDR3: TGTGCCAGCAGTTTATTCCCGCGGGGGGGGAATTCACCCCTCCACTTT. The genes are TRBV27 and TRBJ1-6, with a possible D match to TRBD1 (5 bases). The V end was cut by 1 base, the J end by 7 bases, with 14 bases between. Germline V CDR1 and CDR2: MNHEY, SMNVEV (reference sequence). The CDR3 consists of 16 residues.

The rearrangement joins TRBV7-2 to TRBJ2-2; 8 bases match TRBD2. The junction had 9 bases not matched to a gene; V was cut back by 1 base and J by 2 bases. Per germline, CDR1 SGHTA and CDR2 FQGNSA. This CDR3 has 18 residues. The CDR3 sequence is CASSLVSRLAPNTGELFF. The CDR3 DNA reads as TGTGCCAGCAGCTTAGTGAGCCGACTAGCGCCAAACACCGGGGAGCTGTTTTTT.

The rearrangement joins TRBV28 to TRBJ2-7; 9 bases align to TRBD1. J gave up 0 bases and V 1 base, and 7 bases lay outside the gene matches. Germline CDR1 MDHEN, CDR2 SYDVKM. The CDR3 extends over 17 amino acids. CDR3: CASSLFRDRAFSYEQYF. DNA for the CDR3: TGTGCCAGCAGTTTATTCCGGGACAGGGCCTTCTCCTACGAGCAGTACTTC.

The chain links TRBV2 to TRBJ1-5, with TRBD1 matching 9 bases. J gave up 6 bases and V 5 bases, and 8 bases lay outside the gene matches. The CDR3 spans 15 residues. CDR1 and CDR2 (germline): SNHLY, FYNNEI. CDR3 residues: CASSPTGGWAQPQHF. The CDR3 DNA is TGTGCCAGCAGTCCCACAGGGGGCTGGGCTCAGCCCCAGCATTTT.

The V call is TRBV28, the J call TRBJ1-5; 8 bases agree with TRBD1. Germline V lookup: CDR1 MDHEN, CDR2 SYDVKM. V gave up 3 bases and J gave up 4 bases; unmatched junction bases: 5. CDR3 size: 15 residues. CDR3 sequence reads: CASSLLGQGNQPQHF. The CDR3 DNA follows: TGTGCCAGCAGTTTGCTCGGACAGGGTAATCAGCCCCAGCATTTT.

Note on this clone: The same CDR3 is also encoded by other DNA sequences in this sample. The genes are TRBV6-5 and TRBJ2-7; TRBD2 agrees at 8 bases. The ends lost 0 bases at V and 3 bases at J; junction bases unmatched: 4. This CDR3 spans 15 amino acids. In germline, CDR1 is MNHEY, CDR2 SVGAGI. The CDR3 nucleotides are TGTGCCAGCAGTTACTCGATAAGCGGGAGCTACGAGCAGTACTTC. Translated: CASSYSISGSYEQYF.

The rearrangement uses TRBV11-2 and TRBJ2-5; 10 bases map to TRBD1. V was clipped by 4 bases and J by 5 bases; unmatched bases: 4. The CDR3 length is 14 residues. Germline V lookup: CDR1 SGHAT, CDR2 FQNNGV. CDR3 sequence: CASSSGQGVETQYF. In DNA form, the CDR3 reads TGTGCCAGCAGCTCCGGACAGGGGGTTGAGACCCAGTACTTC.

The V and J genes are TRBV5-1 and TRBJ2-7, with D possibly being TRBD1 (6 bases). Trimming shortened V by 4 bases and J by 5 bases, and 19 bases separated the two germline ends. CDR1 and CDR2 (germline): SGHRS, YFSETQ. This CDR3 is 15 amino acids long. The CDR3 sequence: CASSPGQTTTHEQYF. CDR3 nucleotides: TGCGCCAGCAGCCCGGGACAAACCACGACCCACGAGCAGTACTTC. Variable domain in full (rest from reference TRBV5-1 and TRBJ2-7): KAGVTQTPRYLIKTRGQQVTLSCSPISGHRSVSWYQQTPGQGLQFLFEYFSETQRNKGNFPGRFSGRQFSNSRSEMNVSTLELGDSALYLCASSPGQTTTHEQYFGPGTRLTVT.

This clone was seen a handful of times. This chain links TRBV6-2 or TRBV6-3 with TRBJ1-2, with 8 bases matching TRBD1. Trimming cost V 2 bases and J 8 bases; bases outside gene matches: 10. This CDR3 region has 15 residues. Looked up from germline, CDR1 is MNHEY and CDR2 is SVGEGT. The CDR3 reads CASSYRDRSSKGYTF. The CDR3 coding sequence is TGTGCCAGCAGTTACCGGGACAGGTCCTCAAAGGGCTACACCTTC.

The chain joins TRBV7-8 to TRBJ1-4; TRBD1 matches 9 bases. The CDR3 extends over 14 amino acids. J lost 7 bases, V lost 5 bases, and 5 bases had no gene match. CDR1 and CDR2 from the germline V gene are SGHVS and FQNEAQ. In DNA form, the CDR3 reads TGTGCCAGCAGCCCCGGACAGGGGAGTGAAAAACTGTTTTTT. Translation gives CASSPGQGSEKLFF.

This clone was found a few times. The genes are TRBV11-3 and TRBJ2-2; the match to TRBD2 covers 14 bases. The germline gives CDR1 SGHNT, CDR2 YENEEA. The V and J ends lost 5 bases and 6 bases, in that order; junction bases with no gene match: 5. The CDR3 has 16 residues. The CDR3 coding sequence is TGTGCCAGCAGCCAGGGACTAGCGGGAGCCTCCGGGGAGCTGTTTTTT. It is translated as CASSQGLAGASGELFF.

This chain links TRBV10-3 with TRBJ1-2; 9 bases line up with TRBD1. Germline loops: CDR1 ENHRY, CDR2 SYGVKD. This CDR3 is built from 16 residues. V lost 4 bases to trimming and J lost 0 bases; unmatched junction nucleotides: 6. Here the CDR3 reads CAISATGGSSNYGYTF. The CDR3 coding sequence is TGTGCCATCAGTGCGACAGGGGGATCCTCTAACTATGGCTACACCTTC.

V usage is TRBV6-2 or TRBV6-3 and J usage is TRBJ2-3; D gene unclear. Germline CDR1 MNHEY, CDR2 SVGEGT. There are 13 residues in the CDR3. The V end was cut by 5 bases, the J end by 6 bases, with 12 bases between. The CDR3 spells CASSPPRSDTQYF. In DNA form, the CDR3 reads TGTGCCAGCAGTCCCCCCCGGTCGGATACGCAGTATTTT.

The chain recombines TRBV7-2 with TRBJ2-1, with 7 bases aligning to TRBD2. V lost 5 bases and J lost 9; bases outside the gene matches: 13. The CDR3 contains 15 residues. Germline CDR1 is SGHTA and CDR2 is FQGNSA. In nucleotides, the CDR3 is TGTGCCAGCAGCCAGGGAGAAGCGGGAAAAATTGAGCAGTTCTTC. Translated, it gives CASSQGEAGKIEQFF. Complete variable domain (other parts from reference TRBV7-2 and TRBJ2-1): GAGVSQSPSNKVTEKGKDVELRCDPISGHTALYWYRQSLGQGLEFLIYFQGNSAPDKSGLPSDRFSAERTGGSVSTLTIQRTQQEDSAVYLCASSQGEAGKIEQFFGPGTRLTVL.

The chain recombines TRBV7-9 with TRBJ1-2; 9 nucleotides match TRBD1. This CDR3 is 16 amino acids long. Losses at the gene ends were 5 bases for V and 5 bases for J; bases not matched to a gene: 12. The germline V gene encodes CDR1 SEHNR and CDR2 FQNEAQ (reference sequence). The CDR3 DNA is TGTGCCAGCAGCCCCTCGGACAGGGGCCTACTATATGGCTACACCTTC. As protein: CASSPSDRGLLYGYTF.

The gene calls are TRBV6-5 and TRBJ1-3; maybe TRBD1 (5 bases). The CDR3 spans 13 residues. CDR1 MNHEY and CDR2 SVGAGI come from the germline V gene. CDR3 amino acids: CGTTEPGGNTIYF. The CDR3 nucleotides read TGTGGAACGACGGAACCAGGGGGAAACACCATATATTTT.

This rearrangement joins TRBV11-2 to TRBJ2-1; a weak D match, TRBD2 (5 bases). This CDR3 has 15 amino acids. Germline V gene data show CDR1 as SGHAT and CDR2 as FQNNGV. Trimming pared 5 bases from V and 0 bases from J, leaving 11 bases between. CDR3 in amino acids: CASSPTRSSYNEQFF. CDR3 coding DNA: TGTGCCAGCAGCCCTACTAGGAGCTCCTACAATGAGCAGTTCTTC.

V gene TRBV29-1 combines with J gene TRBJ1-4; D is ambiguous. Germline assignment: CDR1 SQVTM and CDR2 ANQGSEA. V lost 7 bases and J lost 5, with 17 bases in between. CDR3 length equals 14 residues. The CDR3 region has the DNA TGCAGCGCTGCTTACCGGCAGCGAAATGAAAAACTGTTTTTT. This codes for CSAAYRQRNEKLFF.

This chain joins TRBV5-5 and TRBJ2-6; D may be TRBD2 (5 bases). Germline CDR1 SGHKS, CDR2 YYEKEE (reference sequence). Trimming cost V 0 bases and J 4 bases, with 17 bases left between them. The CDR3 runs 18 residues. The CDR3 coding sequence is TGTGCCAGCAGCTTGGCCCCTGGGAGAACTTCCGGGGCCAACGTCCTGACTTTC. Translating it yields CASSLAPGRTSGANVLTF. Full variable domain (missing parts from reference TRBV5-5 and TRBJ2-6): DAGVTQSPTHLIKTRGQQVTLRCSPISGHKSVSWYQQVLGQGPQFIFQYYEKEERGRGNFPDRFSARQFPNYSSELNVNALLLGDSALYLCASSLAPGRTSGANVLTFGAGSRLTVL.

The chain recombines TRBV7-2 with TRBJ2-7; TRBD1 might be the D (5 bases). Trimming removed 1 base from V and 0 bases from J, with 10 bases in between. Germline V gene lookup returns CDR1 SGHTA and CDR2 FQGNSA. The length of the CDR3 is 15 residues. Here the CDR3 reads CASSLDPRGSYEQYF. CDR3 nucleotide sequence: TGTGCCAGCAGCTTAGACCCTAGGGGCTCCTACGAGCAGTACTTC.

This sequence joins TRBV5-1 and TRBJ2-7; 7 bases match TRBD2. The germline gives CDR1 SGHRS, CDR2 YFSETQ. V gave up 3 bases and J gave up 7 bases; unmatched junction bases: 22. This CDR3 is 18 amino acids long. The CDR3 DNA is TGCGCCAGCAGCTACTACCCTAGCGGTTCCTCTTCCCCCCGGGAGCAGTACTTC. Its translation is CASSYYPSGSSSPREQYF.

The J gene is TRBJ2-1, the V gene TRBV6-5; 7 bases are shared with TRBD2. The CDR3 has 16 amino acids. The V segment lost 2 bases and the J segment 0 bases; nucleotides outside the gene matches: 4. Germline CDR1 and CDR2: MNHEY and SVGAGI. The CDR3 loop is CASSYRGVSSYNEQFF. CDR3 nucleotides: TGTGCCAGCAGTTACCGGGGGGTAAGCTCCTACAATGAGCAGTTCTTC.

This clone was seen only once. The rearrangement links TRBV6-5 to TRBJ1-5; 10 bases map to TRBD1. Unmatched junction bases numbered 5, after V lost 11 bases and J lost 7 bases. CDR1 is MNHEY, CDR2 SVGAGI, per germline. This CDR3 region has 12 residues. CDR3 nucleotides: TGTGCCTCGACAGGGGGCGCACAGCCCCAGCATTTT. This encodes CASTGGAQPQHF.

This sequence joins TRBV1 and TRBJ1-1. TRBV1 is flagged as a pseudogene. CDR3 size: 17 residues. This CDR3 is CTSSLVTHREGDTEAFF. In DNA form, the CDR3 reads TGCACCAGCAGCCTAGTCACACACAGGGAGGGGGACACTGAAGCTTTCTTT.

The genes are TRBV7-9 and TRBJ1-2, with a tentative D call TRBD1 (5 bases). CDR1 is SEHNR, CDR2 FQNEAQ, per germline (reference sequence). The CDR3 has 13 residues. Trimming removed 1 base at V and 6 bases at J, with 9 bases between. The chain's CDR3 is CASSLVGADGYTF. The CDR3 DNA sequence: TGTGCCAGCAGCTTAGTTGGGGCAGATGGCTACACCTTC.

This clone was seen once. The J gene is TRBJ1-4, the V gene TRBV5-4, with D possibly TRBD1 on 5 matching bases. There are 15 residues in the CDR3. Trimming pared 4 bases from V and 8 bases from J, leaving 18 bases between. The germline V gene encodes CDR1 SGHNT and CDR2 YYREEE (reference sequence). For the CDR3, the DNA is TGTGCCAGCAGCCCGAGGGCAGGGCGGGGGGAAAAACTGTTTTTT. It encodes CASSPRAGRGEKLFF.